The sequence of this T cell receptor (beta chain) was determined in a study of long-term antiretroviral therapy in people with HIV. This was the immunoSEQ v3.0 assay at survey level. Method: immunoSEQ multiplex PCR; TCRdb's copy keeps in-frame clones and lacks some. The sample has about 27,000 clones; about 82% are singletons. The CDR3 is 14 amino acids. The germline V gene encodes CDR1 MNHNS and CDR2 SASEGT. V was cut by 6 bases and J by 2 bases, with 10 bases left in between. The chain is built from TRBV6-1 and TRBJ2-2; D perhaps matches TRBD2 (6 bases). The origin of this receptor is a man younger than 35 with HIV. This material consisted of unsorted PBMCs, taken 0.8 years before starting antiretroviral therapy. The CDR3 loop is CASRSSANTGELFF. CDR3 DNA: TGTGCCAGCAGGTCTAGCGCAAACACCGGGGAGCTGTTTTTT.